Presented here are 28 T cell receptor beta chains from one specimen sequenced in a study of shared clonotypes between healthy human individuals (TCRdb year 2020). The protocol used for the library was the immunoSEQ multiplex PCR assay. Not all clones reach the TCRdb copy of this immuneACCESS table, which keeps in-frame sequences only. Checked studies attribute under half of the gap to unresolved V genes and leave the rest unexplained. The sample table lists fewer than 2.5 million clones, more than 85% of them with a count of one. The biggest ten clones account for about 0.38% of the sample. Sequencing was carried out using naive CD4+ T cells from PBMCs. The sample's cell subset or site label, in plain terms: CD45RA+ positively selected. The receptors were sampled from a man aged 18-30 years in good health. Some clones in this sample may be carry-over from other donors' samples.

The chain recombines TRBV5-1 with TRBJ2-5; 7 bases match TRBD1. Trimming removed 4 bases from V and 2 bases from J; junction bases left unmatched: 8. Germline V CDR1 and CDR2: SGHRS, YFSETQ. This CDR3 region has 15 residues. The CDR3 spells CASSRGPTGQETQYF. As DNA, the CDR3 is TGCGCCAGCAGCCGGGGACCGACAGGGCAAGAGACCCAGTACTTC.

This chain connects TRBV23-1 to TRBJ1-1, with 7 bases fitting TRBD1. TRBV23-1 is marked as an open reading frame, function uncertain. With 2 bases clipped from V and 4 bases from J, the junction kept 7 bases outside the gene matches. The CDR3 has 15 residues. CDR3 sequence (DNA): TGCGCCAGCAGTCAACCCAAGGACAGGCGCACTGAAGCTTTCTTT. Protein product: CASSQPKDRRTEAFF.

The gene calls are TRBV18 and TRBJ2-5; maybe TRBD2 (5 bases). V was shortened by 0 bases and J by 5 bases, with 22 bases between the two germline ends. The CDR3 loop spans 18 amino acids. Germline loops: CDR1 KGHSH, CDR2 LQKENI. The CDR3 is CASSPPSGGQENRETQYF. The DNA of the CDR3 is TGTGCCAGCTCACCACCGTCCGGCGGGCAAGAGAATCGGGAGACCCAGTACTTC.

The chain links TRBV18 to TRBJ1-2; the D is unclear. The CDR3 contains 15 residues. V gave up 1 base and J gave up 0 bases, with 9 bases separating them. Germline loops: CDR1 KGHSH, CDR2 LQKENI. The CDR3: CASSPLSRSNYGYTF. Written as DNA, the CDR3 is TGTGCCAGCTCACCACTCTCGCGATCTAACTATGGCTACACCTTC.

The chain has TRBV28 and TRBJ2-5; tentatively, D is TRBD1 (5 bases). Germline V gene data show CDR1 as MDHEN and CDR2 as SYDVKM. The CDR3 totals 15 residues. V lost 6 bases to trimming and J lost 1 base, with 15 bases between them. CDR3 region: CASSDPRGSQETQYF. DNA of the CDR3: TGTGCCAGCAGCGATCCTAGGGGATCCCAAGAGACCCAGTACTTC.

The V and J genes are TRBV10-3 and TRBJ2-3, with 11 bases aligning to TRBD2. CDR1 is ENHRY and CDR2 is SYGVKD in the germline V gene. The length of the CDR3 is 16 residues. Unmatched junction bases numbered 2, after V lost 3 bases and J lost 0 bases. CDR3 coding DNA: TGTGCCATCAGTGACACTAGCGGGGGTAGCACAGATACGCAGTATTTT. It translates to CAISDTSGGSTDTQYF.

This chain links TRBV5-4 with TRBJ1-1; D remains unclear. V was trimmed by 0 bases and J by 3 bases, leaving 9 bases between them. The CDR3 runs 14 residues. Germline CDR1 is SGHNT and CDR2 is YYREEE (reference sequence). Here the CDR3 reads CASSLGQEHTEAFF. As DNA, the CDR3 is TGTGCCAGCAGCTTGGGACAAGAGCACACTGAAGCTTTCTTT.

CDR3 DNA: TGTGCCAGCAATTTGTGGCTAGCGGGATTATCGTTCTTC. This encodes CASNLWLAGLSFF. This chain links TRBV2 with TRBJ2-1, with 9 bases identical to TRBD2. The germline V gene encodes CDR1 SNHLY and CDR2 FYNNEI. The J segment lost 15 bases and the V segment lost 7 bases, leaving 13 bases of the junction unmatched. The CDR3 is 13 residues long.

The chain joins TRBV11-3 to TRBJ2-1; 8 nucleotides align to TRBD2. The CDR3 extends over 15 amino acids. Trimming took 5 bases from V and 0 from J; bases not matched to a gene: 3. Germline values: CDR1 SGHNT, CDR2 YENEEA. The CDR3 DNA reads TGTGCCAGCAGCCCTAGCGGGTTCTCCTACAATGAGCAGTTCTTC. Translating gives CASSPSGFSYNEQFF.

This clone has just one count. V usage is TRBV5-4 and J usage is TRBJ2-1; D is possibly TRBD2 (6 bases). CDR1 is SGHNT and CDR2 is YYREEE in the germline V gene (reference sequence). V lost 1 base and J 10 bases, leaving 12 bases between the germline ends. This CDR3 spans 13 amino acids. CDR3 coding DNA: TGTGCCAGCAGCTTGCATCAAGGAGGGGAGCAGTTCTTC. This sequence encodes CASSLHQGGEQFF.

The CDR3 sequence is CASSPGTDAGAVADTQYF. The CDR3 region has the DNA TGTGCCAGCAGTCCCGGGACAGACGCGGGGGCCGTGGCAGATACGCAGTATTTT. V is TRBV27 and J is TRBJ2-3, with D perhaps TRBD1 or TRBD2 (7 bases each). CDR1 and CDR2 from the germline V gene are MNHEY and SMNVEV (reference sequence). The CDR3 contains 18 residues. With 5 bases removed from V and 4 bases from J, the gap between germline ends came to 25 bases.

The DNA of the CDR3 is TGTGCCAGCTCACCCGAGAGAGGGAGAGAGGGCTCCTACGAGCAGTACTTC. Encoded protein: CASSPERGREGSYEQYF. The V and J genes are TRBV18 and TRBJ2-7; D possibly corresponds to TRBD2 (5 bases). The CDR3 is 17 residues long. Trimming left V 3 bases short and J 0 bases short, with 18 bases between. Per the germline V gene, CDR1 is KGHSH and CDR2 is LQKENI.

CDR3 nucleotide sequence: TGTGCCAGCAGCTCCACAGGGTCCTACGAGCAGTACTTC. Encoded protein: CASSSTGSYEQYF. The chain couples TRBV11-2 to TRBJ2-5; D may be TRBD1 (6 bases). The J call may be faulty, since TRBJ2-7 better matches the DNA end. Germline V gene sequence: CDR1 SGHAT, CDR2 FQNNGV. This CDR3 comprises 13 residues.

V usage is TRBV5-1 and J usage is TRBJ1-1, with TRBD1 identical over 10 bases. J lost 5 bases, V lost 2 bases, and 9 bases had no gene match. Per germline, CDR1 SGHRS and CDR2 YFSETQ. The CDR3 covers 16 residues. For the CDR3, the DNA is TGCGCCAGCAGCTTCGATCCAGGACAGGGGGAAACTGAAGCTTTCTTT. Encoded protein: CASSFDPGQGETEAFF.

This clone was observed once. The chain carries TRBV19 and TRBJ2-2; D may be TRBD1 (5 bases). Trimming removed 7 bases at V and 1 base at J, with 16 bases between. The CDR3 totals 16 residues. Germline V CDR1 and CDR2: LNHDA, SQIVND (reference sequence). Here the CDR3 reads CASKGLWARNTGELFF. As DNA, the CDR3 is TGTGCCAGTAAGGGGCTATGGGCTAGGAACACCGGGGAGCTGTTTTTT.

Only one count was recorded for this clone. The chain recombines TRBV7-8 with TRBJ2-2; D may be TRBD1 (5 bases). Trimming removed 6 bases at V and 1 base at J, with 15 bases between. There are 16 residues in the CDR3. The germline gives CDR1 SGHVS, CDR2 FQNEAQ. The CDR3 DNA is TGTGCCAGCAGTATTACAGGCCGGCTGAACACCGGGGAGCTGTTTTTT. Translated, it gives CASSITGRLNTGELFF.

The rearrangement uses TRBV4-3 and TRBJ2-3; TRBD1 aligns across 7 bases. Germline CDR1 is LGHNA and CDR2 is YSLEER. V was clipped by 1 base and J by 6 bases; unmatched bases: 7. The CDR3 is 15 residues long. This CDR3 is CASSQVVGGADTQYF. The CDR3 DNA reads TGCGCCAGCAGCCAAGTGGTAGGGGGCGCGGATACGCAGTATTTT.

The genes are TRBV5-1 and TRBJ1-2; D is ambiguous. This CDR3 has 13 amino acids. Germline assignment: CDR1 SGHRS and CDR2 YFSETQ. Deletions cut 2 bases from V and 6 bases from J, with 11 bases between. The CDR3 loop is CASSFRNQNGYTF. In DNA form, the CDR3 reads TGCGCCAGCAGCTTCCGGAATCAGAATGGCTACACCTTC.

This clone was counted once. The rearrangement joins TRBV11-2 to TRBJ2-2; TRBD2 matches 9 bases. The CDR3 is 15 residues long. Germline lookup yields CDR1 SGHAT and CDR2 FQNNGV. After removal of 4 bases from V and 2 bases from J, the junction contained 2 bases not matched to a gene. CDR3 amino acids: CASSYSGSNTGELFF. The CDR3 DNA reads TGTGCCAGCAGCTATAGCGGGAGTAACACCGGGGAGCTGTTTTTT.

About this clone: A much larger clonotype is one base distant, so this may be a read error. The sample carries other DNA sequences with the same CDR3. V gene TRBV6-5 combines with J gene TRBJ1-5, with D unclear. Between the trimmed V and J ends, which lost 6 bases and 0 bases, there was a span of 6 bases. This CDR3 is built from 13 residues. Germline V gene sequence: CDR1 MNHEY, CDR2 SVGAGI. The CDR3 DNA reads as TGTGCCAGCAGCTTAGATAGCAATCAGCCCCAGCATTTT. Translating gives CASSLDSNQPQHF.

The chain uses TRBV2 and TRBJ1-1; weak D call: TRBD1 (5 bases). The CDR3 extends over 15 amino acids. The germline V gene has CDR1 SNHLY and CDR2 FYNNEI. V shed 4 bases and J shed 6 bases, with 18 bases lying between them. This CDR3 is CASSGRGGLMSEAFF. Here the CDR3 DNA reads TGTGCCAGCAGTGGGCGGGGCGGGCTCATGTCTGAAGCTTTCTTT.

This clone has just one count. The chain couples TRBV18 to TRBJ2-6, with D perhaps TRBD1 or TRBD2 (5 bases each). Germline assignment: CDR1 KGHSH and CDR2 LQKENI. The V end lost 4 bases, the J end lost 4 bases, and 11 bases lay between the germline ends. There are 15 residues in the CDR3. The CDR3 here is CASSLLGTGANVLTF. The CDR3 coding sequence is TGTGCCAGCTCACTCTTAGGGACCGGGGCCAACGTCCTGACTTTC.

The chain is built from TRBV7-2 and TRBJ2-5; 7 nucleotides align to TRBD1. The V gene end was trimmed by 3 bases and the J gene end by 1 base; junction bases not matched to a gene: 2. The germline CDR1 and CDR2 sequences are SGHTA and FQGNSA. This CDR3 contains 14 residues. CDR3 region: CASSFRGFQETQYF. For the CDR3, the DNA is TGTGCCAGCAGCTTCAGGGGGTTCCAAGAGACCCAGTACTTC. The full variable domain, with the rest looked up from reference TRBV7-2 and TRBJ2-5, is GAGVSQSPSNKVTEKGKDVELRCDPISGHTALYWYRQSLGQGLEFLIYFQGNSAPDKSGLPSDRFSAERTGGSVSTLTIQRTQQEDSAVYLCASSFRGFQETQYFGPGTRLLVL.

The chain uses TRBV29-1 and TRBJ2-1; the D is unclear. CDR1 is SQVTM, CDR2 ANQGSEA, per germline. V dropped 7 bases and J dropped 6 bases, with 16 bases sitting between them. The CDR3 length is 13 residues. The CDR3 loop reads CSAAVVVFNEQFF. The CDR3 coding sequence is TGCAGCGCCGCGGTCGTGGTTTTCAATGAGCAGTTCTTC.

The J gene is TRBJ2-3, the V gene TRBV29-1; D could derive from TRBD1 or TRBD2 (6 bases each). V lost 7 bases, J lost 8 bases, and 16 bases lay in between. The CDR3 is 12 residues long. Germline CDR1 is SQVTM and CDR2 is ANQGSEA. The CDR3 is CSGGAVLGTQYF. DNA of the CDR3: TGCAGCGGGGGGGCAGTCTTAGGTACGCAGTATTTT.

The chain carries TRBV28 and TRBJ2-5; 9 bases map to TRBD1. The ends lost 1 base at V and 2 bases at J; junction bases unmatched: 8. Germline V lookup: CDR1 MDHEN, CDR2 SYDVKM. The CDR3 is made up of 17 amino acids. The chain's CDR3 is CASSLLLGTGLQETQYF. CDR3 in DNA: TGTGCCAGCAGTTTATTATTGGGGACAGGGCTTCAAGAGACCCAGTACTTC.

This chain joins TRBV14 and TRBJ1-5; TRBD1 is a possible D gene (5 bases). The V end was cut by 2 bases, the J end by 4 bases, with 6 bases between. CDR3 length: 13 amino acids. Germline V gene sequence: CDR1 SGHDN, CDR2 FVKESK. In DNA form, the CDR3 reads TGTGCCAGCAGCCAATACAGGAATCAGCCCCAGCATTTT. This translates into CASSQYRNQPQHF.

The gene calls are TRBV30 and TRBJ2-3; 7 positions agree with TRBD2. CDR3 length: 15 amino acids. CDR1 is GTSNPN and CDR2 is SVGIG in the germline V gene (reference sequence). V was clipped by 4 bases and J by 0 bases; unmatched bases: 7. The CDR3, as DNA: TGTGCCTGGACCTGGGGGGGACCTAGCACAGATACGCAGTATTTT. Translating it yields CAWTWGGPSTDTQYF. Full variable domain (outside the CDR3, taken from reference TRBV30 and TRBJ2-3): SQTIHQWPATLVQPVGSPLSLECTVEGTSNPNLYWYRQAAGRGLQLLFYSVGIGQISSEVPQNLSASRPQDRQFILSSKKLLLSDSGFYLCAWTWGGPSTDTQYFGPGTRLTVL.